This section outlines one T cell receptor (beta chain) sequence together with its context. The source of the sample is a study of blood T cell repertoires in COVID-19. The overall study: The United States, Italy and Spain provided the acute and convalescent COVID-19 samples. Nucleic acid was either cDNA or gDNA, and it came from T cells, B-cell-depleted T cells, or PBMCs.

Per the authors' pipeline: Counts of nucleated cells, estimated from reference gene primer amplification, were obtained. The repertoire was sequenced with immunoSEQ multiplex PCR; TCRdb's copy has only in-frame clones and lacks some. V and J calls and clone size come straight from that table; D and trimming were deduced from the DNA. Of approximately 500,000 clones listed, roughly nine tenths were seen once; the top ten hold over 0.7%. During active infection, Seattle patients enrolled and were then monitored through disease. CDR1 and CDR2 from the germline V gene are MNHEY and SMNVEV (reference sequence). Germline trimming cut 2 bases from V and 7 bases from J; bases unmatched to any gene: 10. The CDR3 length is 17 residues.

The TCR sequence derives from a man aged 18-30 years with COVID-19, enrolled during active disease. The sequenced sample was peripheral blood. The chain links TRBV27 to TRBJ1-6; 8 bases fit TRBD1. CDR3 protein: CASSLTDKRQGNSPLHF. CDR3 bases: TGTGCCAGCAGTTTAACCGATAAAAGACAGGGGAATTCACCCCTCCACTTT.